This T cell receptor (beta chain) was sequenced in a study of T-cell memory formation after mild COVID-19. Whole-study results and caveats: CD4+ contracting clones were found mainly in CM and EM, and CD8+ ones in EMRA. Whether day 37 second-wave clones are SARS-CoV-2-specific was not confirmed.

Note on this clonotype: The antigen is not known.

The CDR3 sequence is 13 residues long. CDR1 is DFQATT and CDR2 is SNEGSKA in the germline V gene (reference sequence). V shed 4 bases and J shed 1 base, with 8 bases lying between them. TCRdb reprocessed the 5' RACE reads with MiXCR, giving one entry per CDR3 protein. This sample has 250,000 to 350,000 distinct CDR3 sequences, with under 20% found just once. This chain links TRBV20-1 with TRBJ1-5, with D maybe TRBD1 (5 bases). The clonotype comes from a man between 18 and 29 years old who had mild COVID-19 (a few samples of this study predate the infection). Cell type and time point are not known. Sequencing used PBMCs or a T cell subset sorted from them (not recorded which). CDR3 sequence (DNA): TGCAGTGCTACAAGGGACAGCAATCAGCCCCAGCATTTT. Translated, it gives CSATRDSNQPQHF.